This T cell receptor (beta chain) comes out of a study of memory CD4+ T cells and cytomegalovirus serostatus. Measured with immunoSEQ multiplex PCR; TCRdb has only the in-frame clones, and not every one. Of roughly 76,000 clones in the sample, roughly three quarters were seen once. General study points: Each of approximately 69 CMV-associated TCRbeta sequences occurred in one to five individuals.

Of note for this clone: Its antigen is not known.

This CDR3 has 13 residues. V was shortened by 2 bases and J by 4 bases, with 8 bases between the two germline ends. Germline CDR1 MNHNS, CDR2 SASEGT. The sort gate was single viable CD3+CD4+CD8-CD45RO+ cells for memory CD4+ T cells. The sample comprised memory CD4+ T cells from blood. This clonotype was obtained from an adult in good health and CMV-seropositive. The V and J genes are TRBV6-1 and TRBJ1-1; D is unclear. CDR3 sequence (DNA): TGTGCCAGCAGTGAATATATGAGCACTGAAGCTTTCTTT. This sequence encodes CASSEYMSTEAFF.